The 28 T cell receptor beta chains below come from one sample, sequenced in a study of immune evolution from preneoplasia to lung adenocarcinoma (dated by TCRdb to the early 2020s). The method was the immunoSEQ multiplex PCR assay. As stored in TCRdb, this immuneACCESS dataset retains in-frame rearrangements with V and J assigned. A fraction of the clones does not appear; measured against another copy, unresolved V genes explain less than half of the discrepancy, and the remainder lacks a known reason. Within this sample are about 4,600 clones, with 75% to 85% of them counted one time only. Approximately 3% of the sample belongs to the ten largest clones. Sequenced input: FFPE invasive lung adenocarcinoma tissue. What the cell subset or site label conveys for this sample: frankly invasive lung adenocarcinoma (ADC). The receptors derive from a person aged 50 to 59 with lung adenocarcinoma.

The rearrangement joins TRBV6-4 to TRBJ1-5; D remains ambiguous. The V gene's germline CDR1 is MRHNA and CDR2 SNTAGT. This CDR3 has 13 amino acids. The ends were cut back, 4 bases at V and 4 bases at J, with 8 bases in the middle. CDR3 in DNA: TGTGCCAGCAGTGTGGACGGGAATCAGCCCCAGCATTTT. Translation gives CASSVDGNQPQHF.

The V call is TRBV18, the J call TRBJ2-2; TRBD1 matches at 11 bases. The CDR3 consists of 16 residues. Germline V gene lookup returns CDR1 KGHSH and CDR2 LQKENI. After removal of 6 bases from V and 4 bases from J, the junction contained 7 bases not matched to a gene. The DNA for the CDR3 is TGTGCCAGCTCGGAGAGGACAGGGGGCAGCACCGGGGAGCTGTTTTTT. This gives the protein CASSERTGGSTGELFF.

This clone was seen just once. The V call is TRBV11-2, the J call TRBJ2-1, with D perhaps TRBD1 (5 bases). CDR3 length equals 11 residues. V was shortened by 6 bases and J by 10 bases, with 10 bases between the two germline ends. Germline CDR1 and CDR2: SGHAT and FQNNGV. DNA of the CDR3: TGTGCCAGCAGATACGGACAAGAGCAGTTCTTC. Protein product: CASRYGQEQFF.

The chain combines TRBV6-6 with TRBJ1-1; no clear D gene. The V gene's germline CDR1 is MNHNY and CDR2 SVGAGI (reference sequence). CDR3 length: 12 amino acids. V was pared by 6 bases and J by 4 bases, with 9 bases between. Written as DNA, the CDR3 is TGTGCCAGCAGGTTTCGGTTCACTGAAGCTTTCTTT. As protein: CASRFRFTEAFF.

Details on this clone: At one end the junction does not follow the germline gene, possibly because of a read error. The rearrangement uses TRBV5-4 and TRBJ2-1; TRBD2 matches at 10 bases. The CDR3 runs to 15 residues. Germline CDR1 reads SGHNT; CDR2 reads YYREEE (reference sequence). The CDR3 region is CASSREGLAGVQELF. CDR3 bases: TGTGCCAGCAGCCGGGAGGGTCTAGCGGGAGTCCAGGAGCTCTTC. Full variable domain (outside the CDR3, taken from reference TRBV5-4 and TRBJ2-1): ETGVTQSPTHLIKTRGQQVTLRCSSQSGHNTVSWYQQALGQGPQFIFQYYREEENGRGNFPPRFSGLQFPNYSSELNVNALELDDSALYLCASSREGLAGVQELFGPGTRLTVL.

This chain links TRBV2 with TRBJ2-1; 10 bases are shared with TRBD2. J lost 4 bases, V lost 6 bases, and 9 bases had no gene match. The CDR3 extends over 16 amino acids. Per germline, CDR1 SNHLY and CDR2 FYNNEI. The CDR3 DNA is TGTGCCAGCAGACCTAGGACTAGCGGTTCTTACAATGAGCAGTTCTTC. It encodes CASRPRTSGSYNEQFF.

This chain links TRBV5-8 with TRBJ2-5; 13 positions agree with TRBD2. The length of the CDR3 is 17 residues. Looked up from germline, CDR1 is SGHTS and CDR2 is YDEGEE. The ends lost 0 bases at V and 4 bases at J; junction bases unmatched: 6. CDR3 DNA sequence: TGTGCCAGCAGCTTGGGACTAGCGGGAGGAGGTTCAGAGACCCAGTACTTC. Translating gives CASSLGLAGGGSETQYF.

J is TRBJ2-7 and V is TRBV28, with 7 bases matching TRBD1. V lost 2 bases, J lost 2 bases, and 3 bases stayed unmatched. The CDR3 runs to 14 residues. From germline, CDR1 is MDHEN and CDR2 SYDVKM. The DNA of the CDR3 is TGTGCCAGCAGTTTAAGGGGGCCCCCCTACGAGCAGTACTTC. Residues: CASSLRGPPYEQYF.

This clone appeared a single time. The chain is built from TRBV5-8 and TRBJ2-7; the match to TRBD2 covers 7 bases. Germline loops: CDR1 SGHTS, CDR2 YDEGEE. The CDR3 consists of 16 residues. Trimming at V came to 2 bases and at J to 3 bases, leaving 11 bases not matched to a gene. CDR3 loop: CASSLVAGDTGYEQYF. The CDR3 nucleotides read TGTGCCAGCAGCTTAGTGGCGGGAGATACAGGCTACGAGCAGTACTTC.

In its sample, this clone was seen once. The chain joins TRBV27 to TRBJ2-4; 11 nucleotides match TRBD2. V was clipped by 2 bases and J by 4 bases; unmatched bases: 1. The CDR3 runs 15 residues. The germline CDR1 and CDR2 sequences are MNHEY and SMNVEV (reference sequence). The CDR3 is CASSLLAGGKNIQYF. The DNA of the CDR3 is TGTGCCAGCAGTTTACTAGCGGGAGGAAAAAACATTCAGTACTTC.

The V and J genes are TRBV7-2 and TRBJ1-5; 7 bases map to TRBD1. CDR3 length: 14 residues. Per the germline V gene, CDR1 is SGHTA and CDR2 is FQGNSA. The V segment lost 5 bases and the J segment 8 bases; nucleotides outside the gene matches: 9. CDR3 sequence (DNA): TGTGCCAGCAGCAAACGGGACAGAACGGAGCCCCAGCATTTT. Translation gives CASSKRDRTEPQHF.

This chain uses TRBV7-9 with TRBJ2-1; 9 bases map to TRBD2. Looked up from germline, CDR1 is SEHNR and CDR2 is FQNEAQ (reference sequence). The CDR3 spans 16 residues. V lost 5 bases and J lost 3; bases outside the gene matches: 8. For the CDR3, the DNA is TGTGCCAGCAGCAAAGGGCGGGAGGGTGGCTACAATGAGCAGTTCTTC. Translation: CASSKGREGGYNEQFF. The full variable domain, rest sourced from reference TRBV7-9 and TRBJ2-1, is DTGVSQNPRHKITKRGQNVTFRCDPISEHNRLYWYRQTLGQGPEFLTYFQNEAQLEKSRLLSDRFSAERPKGSFSTLEIQRTEQGDSAMYLCASSKGREGGYNEQFFGPGTRLTVL.

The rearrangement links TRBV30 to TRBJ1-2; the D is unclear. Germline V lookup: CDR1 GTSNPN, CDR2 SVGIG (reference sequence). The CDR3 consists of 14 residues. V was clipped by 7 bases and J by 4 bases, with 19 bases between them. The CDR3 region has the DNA TGTGCCTTTTTAAAAGGAGGATTGAGCTATGGCTACACCTTC. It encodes CAFLKGGLSYGYTF.

This chain's CDR3 is CASSLGLGVTYEQYF. The CDR3, as DNA: TGCGCCAGCAGCTTGGGACTCGGGGTGACCTACGAGCAGTACTTC. The gene calls are TRBV5-1 and TRBJ2-7, with D possibly matching TRBD2 (5 bases). CDR1 and CDR2 from the germline V gene are SGHRS and YFSETQ. Trimming cost V 0 bases and J 2 bases, with 12 bases left between them. The CDR3 spans 15 residues.

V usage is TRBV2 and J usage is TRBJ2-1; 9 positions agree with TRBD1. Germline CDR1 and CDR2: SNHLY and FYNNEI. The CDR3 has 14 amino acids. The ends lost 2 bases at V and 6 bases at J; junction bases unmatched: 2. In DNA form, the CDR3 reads TGTGCCAGCAGTGAACGGGACAGGGTCAATGAGCAGTTCTTC. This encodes CASSERDRVNEQFF. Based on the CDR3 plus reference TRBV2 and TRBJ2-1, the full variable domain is EPEVTQTPSHQVTQMGQEVILRCVPISNHLYFYWYRQILGQKVEFLVSFYNNEISEKSEIFDDQFSVERPDGSNFTLKIRSTKLEDSAMYFCASSERDRVNEQFFGPGTRLTVL.

CDR3 amino acids: CAWSITPGSGANVLTF. CDR3 nucleotide sequence: TGTGCCTGGAGTATTACCCCAGGGTCTGGGGCCAACGTCCTGACTTTC. This chain links TRBV30 with TRBJ2-6; D may be TRBD1 (5 bases). V lost 2 bases and J lost 1, with 12 bases in between. From germline, CDR1 is GTSNPN and CDR2 SVGIG (reference sequence). The CDR3 totals 16 residues.

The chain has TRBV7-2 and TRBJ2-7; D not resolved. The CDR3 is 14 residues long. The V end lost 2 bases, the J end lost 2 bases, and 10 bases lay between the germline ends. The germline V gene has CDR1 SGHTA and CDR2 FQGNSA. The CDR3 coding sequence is TGTGCCAGCAGCTTATTCCTACAAGCCTACGAGCAGTACTTC. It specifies CASSLFLQAYEQYF. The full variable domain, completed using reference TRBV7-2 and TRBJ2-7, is GAGVSQSPSNKVTEKGKDVELRCDPISGHTALYWYRQSLGQGLEFLIYFQGNSAPDKSGLPSDRFSAERTGGSVSTLTIQRTQQEDSAVYLCASSLFLQAYEQYFGPGTRLTVT.

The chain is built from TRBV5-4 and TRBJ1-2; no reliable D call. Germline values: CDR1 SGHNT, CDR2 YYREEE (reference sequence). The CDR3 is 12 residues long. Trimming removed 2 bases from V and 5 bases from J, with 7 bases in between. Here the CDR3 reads CASSLNLYGYTF. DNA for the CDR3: TGTGCCAGCAGCTTAAATCTATATGGCTACACCTTC.

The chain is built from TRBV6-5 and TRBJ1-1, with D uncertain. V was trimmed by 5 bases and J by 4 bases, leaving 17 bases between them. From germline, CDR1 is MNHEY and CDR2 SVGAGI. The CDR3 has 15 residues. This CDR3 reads CASSKEYRGATEAFF. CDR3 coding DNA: TGTGCCAGCAGTAAAGAATATCGGGGAGCCACTGAAGCTTTCTTT.

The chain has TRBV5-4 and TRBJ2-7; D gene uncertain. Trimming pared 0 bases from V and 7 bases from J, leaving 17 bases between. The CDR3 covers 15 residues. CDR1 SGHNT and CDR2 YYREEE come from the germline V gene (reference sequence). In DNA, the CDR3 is TGTGCCAGCAGCTTGGGGCTCACCGCATTCGAGGAGCAGTACTTC. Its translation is CASSLGLTAFEEQYF.

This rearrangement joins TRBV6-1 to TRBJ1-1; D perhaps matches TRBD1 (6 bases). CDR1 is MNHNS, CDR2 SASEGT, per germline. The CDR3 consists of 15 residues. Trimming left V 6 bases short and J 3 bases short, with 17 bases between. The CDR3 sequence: CASSRTVGDHTEAFF. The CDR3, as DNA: TGTGCCAGCAGCAGGACAGTAGGGGATCACACTGAAGCTTTCTTT.

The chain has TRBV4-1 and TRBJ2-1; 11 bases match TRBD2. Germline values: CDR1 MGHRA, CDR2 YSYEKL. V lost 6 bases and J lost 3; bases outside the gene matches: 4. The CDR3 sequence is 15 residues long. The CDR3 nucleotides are TGCGCCAGCAGTCTAGCGGGAGGATACTACAATGAGCAGTTCTTC. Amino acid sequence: CASSLAGGYYNEQFF.

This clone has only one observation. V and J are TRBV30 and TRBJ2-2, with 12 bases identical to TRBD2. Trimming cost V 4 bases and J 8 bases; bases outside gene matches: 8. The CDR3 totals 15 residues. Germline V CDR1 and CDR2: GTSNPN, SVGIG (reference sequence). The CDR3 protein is CAWTRLAGVAGELFF. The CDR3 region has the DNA TGTGCCTGGACCAGACTAGCGGGAGTAGCAGGGGAGCTGTTTTTT.

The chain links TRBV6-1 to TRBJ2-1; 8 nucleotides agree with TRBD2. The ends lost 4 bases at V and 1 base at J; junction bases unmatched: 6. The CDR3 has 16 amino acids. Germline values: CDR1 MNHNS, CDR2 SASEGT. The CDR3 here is CASSAQREPSYNEQFF. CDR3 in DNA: TGTGCCAGCAGTGCCCAGCGGGAGCCATCCTACAATGAGCAGTTCTTC.

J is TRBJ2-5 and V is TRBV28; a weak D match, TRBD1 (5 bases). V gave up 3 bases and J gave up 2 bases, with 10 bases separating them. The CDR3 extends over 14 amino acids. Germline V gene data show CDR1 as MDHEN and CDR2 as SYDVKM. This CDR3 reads CASSFRAGQETQYF. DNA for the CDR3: TGTGCCAGCAGTTTCAGGGCCGGTCAAGAGACCCAGTACTTC.

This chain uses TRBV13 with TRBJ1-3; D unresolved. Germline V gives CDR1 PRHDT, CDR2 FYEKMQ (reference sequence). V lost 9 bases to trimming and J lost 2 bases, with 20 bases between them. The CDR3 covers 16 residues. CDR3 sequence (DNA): TGTGCCAGTATACGAACGGGGATCGGCCCTGGAAACACCATATATTTT. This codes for CASIRTGIGPGNTIYF.

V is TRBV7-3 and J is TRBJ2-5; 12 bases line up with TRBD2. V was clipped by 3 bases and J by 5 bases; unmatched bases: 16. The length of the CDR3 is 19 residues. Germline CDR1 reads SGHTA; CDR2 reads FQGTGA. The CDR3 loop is CASSLNDGLAGRRWETQYF. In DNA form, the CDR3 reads TGTGCCAGCAGCTTGAACGATGGACTAGCGGGAAGACGGTGGGAGACCCAGTACTTC.

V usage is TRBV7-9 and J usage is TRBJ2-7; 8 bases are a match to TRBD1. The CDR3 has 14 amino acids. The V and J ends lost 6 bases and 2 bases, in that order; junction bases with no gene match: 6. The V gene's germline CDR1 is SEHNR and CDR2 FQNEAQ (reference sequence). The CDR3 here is CASSSGTGTYEQYF. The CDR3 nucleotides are TGTGCCAGCAGTTCCGGGACAGGCACCTACGAGCAGTACTTC.